This TCR beta chain was observed in a study of cytotoxic CD8 clonotypes in ibrutinib-treated CLL. Across the study: By median approximately 63 months, approximately 12 had progressed and roughly 15 stayed remitted; responses had been 2 complete and roughly 25 partial.

Measured with immunoSEQ multiplex PCR; TCRdb has only the in-frame clones, and not every one. In the table there are about 130,000 clones, around three quarters of which are singletons. Concerning this clone itself: Antigen specificity is unknown.

Findings of the study overall: Clonality grew at ibrutinib response; at progression, it decreased back toward baseline. Timing of sampling differed between sustained-remission and progressing patients.

The germline V gene encodes CDR1 SGHTA and CDR2 FQGNSA. With V trimmed by 0 bases and J by 4 bases, 8 bases remained unmatched. The CDR3 runs to 17 residues. Sequences were derived from PBMCs, sampled after 12 months of ibrutinib treatment. The V and J genes are TRBV7-2 and TRBJ2-5; TRBD2 aligns across 10 bases. The source is a human donor with chronic lymphocytic leukemia. In DNA, the CDR3 is TGTGCCAGCAGCTTAGCCGGAGCTAGCGGGAGCGGAGAGACCCAGTACTTC. Translating gives CASSLAGASGSGETQYF.